This T cell receptor (beta chain) comes out of a study of blood T cell repertoires in COVID-19. The germline gives CDR1 MGHRA, CDR2 YSYEKL. The CDR3 loop spans 17 amino acids. V lost 2 bases, J lost 4 bases, and 9 bases stayed unmatched. Generated by immunoSEQ multiplex PCR, the TCRdb table keeps only in-frame clones and is missing some. The sample consists of about 77,000 clones, 90% of them appearing once. The sequence derives from a woman of 80 years or more with active or convalescent COVID-19. Sequenced sample: peripheral blood. J is TRBJ2-2 and V is TRBV4-1; 8 bases match TRBD1. The DNA for the CDR3 is TGCGCCAGCAGCCAATCCGGGACAGGTTCCGGCACCGGGGAGCTGTTTTTT. Translating it yields CASSQSGTGSGTGELFF.